This TCR beta chain was sequenced for a study of T-cell reconstitution after alpha-beta-depleted transplantation in children. Per germline, CDR1 SGHTA and CDR2 FQGNSA. This CDR3 comprises 14 residues. Trimming pared 4 bases from V and 6 bases from J, leaving 15 bases between. A library of TCRbeta sequences, prepared with unique molecular identifiers, was generated. One entry per CDR3 protein results from TCRdb running MiXCR on the PCR reads. The sample includes about 690,000 distinct CDR3 sequences, approximately 15% of them seen just once. This clonotype has more than one count but fewer than ten. The starting material was PBMCs from the stem cell graft donor, obtained from the stem cell graft. J is TRBJ1-2 and V is TRBV7-2; no firm D call. This TCR was sampled from a human donor who donated a stem cell graft to a child with acute myeloid leukemia. The CDR3: CASSSPFGVNGYTF. CDR3 DNA sequence: TGTGCCAGCAGCTCCCCTTTTGGGGTTAATGGCTACACCTTC.